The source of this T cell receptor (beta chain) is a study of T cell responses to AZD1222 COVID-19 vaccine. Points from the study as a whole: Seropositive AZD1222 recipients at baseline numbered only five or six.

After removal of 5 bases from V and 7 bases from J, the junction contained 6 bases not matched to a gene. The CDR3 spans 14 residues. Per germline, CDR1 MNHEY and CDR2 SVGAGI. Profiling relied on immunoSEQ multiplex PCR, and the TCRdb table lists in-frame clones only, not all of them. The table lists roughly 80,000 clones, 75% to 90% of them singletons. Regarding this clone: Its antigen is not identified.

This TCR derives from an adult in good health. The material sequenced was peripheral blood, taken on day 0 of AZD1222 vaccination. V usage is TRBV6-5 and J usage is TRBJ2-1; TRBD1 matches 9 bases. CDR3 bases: TGTGCCAGCAGTACGGGACAGGGTGAAAATGAGCAGTTCTTC. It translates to CASSTGQGENEQFF.